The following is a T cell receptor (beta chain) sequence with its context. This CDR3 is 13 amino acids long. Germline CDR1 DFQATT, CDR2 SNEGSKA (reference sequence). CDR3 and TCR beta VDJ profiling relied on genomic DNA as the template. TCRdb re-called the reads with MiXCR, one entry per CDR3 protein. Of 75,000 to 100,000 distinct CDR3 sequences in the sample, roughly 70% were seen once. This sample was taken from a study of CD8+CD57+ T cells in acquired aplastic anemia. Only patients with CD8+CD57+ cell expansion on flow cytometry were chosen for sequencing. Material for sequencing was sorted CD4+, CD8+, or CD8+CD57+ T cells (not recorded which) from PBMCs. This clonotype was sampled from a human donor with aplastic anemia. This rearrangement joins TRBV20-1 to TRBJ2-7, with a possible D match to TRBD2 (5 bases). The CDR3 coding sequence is TGCAGGTTTTACGGGAAGAGCTCCTACGAGCAGTACTTC. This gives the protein CRFYGKSSYEQYF.